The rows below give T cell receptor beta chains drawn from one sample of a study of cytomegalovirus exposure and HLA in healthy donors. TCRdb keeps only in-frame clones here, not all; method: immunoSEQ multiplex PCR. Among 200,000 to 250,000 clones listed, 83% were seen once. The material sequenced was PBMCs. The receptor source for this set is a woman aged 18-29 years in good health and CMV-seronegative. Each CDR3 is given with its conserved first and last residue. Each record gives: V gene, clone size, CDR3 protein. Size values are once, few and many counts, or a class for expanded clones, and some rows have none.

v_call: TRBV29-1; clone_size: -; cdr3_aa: CSVEGVDGYTF
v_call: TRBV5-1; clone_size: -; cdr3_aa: CASSQYSGSSYEQYF
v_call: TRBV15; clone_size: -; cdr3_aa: CATSPRPAGTADEQYF
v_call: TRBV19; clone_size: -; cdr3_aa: CASSTYSGSGTGELFF
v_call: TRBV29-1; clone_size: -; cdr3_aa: CSVDGGRARIQETQYF
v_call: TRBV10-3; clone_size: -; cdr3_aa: CAISQDRDDGQYF
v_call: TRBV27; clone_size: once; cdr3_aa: CASSFLNEQFF
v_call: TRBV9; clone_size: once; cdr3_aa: CASSVVDGELFF
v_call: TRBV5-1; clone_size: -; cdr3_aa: CASSDQGGIDNEQFF
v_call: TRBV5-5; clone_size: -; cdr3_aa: CASSSGGGRALEQFF
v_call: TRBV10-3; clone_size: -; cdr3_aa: CAMAPGTGKTYEQYF
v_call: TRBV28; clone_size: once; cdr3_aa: CASSSRDSHNQPQHF
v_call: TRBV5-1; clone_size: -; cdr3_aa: CASTPPGYEQYF
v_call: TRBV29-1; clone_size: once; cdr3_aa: CSVRDSRYGYTF
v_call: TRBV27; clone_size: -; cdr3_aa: CASRGQGSYEQYF
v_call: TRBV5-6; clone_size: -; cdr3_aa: CASYSSSYGYTF
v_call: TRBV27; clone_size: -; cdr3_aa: CASSPFRDTSTDTQYF
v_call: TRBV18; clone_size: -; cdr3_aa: CASSVGVLNTEAFF
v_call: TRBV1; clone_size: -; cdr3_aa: CTSSVSSAGGGTEAFF
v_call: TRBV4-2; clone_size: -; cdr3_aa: CASSLGLYNEQFF
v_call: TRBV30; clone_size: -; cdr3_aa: CAWSVGDSYEQYF
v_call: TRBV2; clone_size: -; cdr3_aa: CASSDFGYTGELFF
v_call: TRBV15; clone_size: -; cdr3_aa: CATSRDPGGDYGYTF
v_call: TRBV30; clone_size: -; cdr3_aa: CAWSGTSYSTDTQYF
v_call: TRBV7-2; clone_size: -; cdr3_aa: CASSSKLDYYNEQFF
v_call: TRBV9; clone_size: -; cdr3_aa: CASSVGGRNTQYF
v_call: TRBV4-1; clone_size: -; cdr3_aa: CASSPLREAMYRNEQFF
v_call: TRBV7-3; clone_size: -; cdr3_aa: CASSSGGHNEQFF
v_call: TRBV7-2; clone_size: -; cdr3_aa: CASSQRFPQGAVYGYTF
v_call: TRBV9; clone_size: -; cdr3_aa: CASSPTSGSSYEQYF
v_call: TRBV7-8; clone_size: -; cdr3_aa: CASSPVRSAPYNEQFF
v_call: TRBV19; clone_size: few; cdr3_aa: CASSISSRRNYGYTF
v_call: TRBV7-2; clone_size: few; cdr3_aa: CASSFKAGGQETQYF
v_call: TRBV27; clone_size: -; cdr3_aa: CASSSRRGSGGETQYF
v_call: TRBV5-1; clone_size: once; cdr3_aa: CASSFDGHSYEQYF
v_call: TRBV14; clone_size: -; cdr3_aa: CASRPSGSSGNTIYF
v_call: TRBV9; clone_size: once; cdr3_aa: CASSAAGGEAEKLFF
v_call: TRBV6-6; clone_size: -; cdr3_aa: CASRGTGGSYEQYF
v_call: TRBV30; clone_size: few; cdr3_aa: CAWSVFPQTVSGNTIYF